The clone carrying this TCR beta chain has only a few counts. The data are from a study of response to subunit inactivated influenza vaccine. One entry per CDR3 protein results from TCRdb running MiXCR on the RT-PCR reads. The sample lists 650,000 to 700,000 distinct CDR3 sequences; less than 20% were seen once. This CDR3 has 16 amino acids. From germline, CDR1 is LGHNA and CDR2 YNFKEQ. V dropped 4 bases and J dropped 7 bases, with 20 bases sitting between them. This clonotype originated in a man between 50 and 59 years old who received an inactivated influenza vaccine. Source: PBMCs from blood, taken 11 to 12 days after vaccination. V gene TRBV4-2 combines with J gene TRBJ2-1, with D perhaps TRBD2 (6 bases). The CDR3 loop is CASSPALGGGSNEQFF. DNA of the CDR3: TGTGCCAGCAGCCCCGCTTTGGGGGGAGGATCGAATGAGCAGTTCTTC.